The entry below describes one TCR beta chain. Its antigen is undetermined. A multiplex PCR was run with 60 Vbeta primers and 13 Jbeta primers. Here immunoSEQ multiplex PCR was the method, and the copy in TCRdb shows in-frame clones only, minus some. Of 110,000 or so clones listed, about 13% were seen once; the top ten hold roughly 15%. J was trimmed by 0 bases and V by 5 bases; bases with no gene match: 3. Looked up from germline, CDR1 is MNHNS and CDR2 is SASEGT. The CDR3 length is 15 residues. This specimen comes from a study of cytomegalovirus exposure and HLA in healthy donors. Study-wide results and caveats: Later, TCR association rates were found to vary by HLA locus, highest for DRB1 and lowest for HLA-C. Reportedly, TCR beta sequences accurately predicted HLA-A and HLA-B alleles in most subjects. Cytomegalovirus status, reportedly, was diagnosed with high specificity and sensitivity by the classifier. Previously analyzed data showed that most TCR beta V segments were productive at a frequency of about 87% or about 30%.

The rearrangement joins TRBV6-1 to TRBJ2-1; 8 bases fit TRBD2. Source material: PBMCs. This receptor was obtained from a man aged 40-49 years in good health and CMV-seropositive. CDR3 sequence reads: CASSLAGSSYNEQFF. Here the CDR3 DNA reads TGTGCCAGCAGTTTAGCGGGGAGCTCCTACAATGAGCAGTTCTTC.